The next 3 T cell receptor beta chains were all read from a single sample in a study of blood T cell repertoires in COVID-19. Sequenced by immunoSEQ multiplex PCR; TCRdb stores in-frame clones only, minus some. The profile shows fewer than 350,000 clones, 80% to 95% of them singletons. Source material: PBMCs or T cells enriched from blood (not recorded which). The origin of the receptors is a man between 35 and 55 years old who had been exposed to COVID-19.

This sequence joins TRBV5-6 and TRBJ1-6; no definite D call. Germline assignment: CDR1 SGHDT and CDR2 YYEEEE. The V gene lost 3 bases and the J gene lost 5 bases, with 9 bases spanning the gap. This CDR3 has 14 residues. For the CDR3, the DNA is TGTGCCAGCAGCTACGATATAGATAATTCACCCCTCCACTTT. Translating it yields CASSYDIDNSPLHF.

The count of this clone is one. The chain has TRBV12-3 or TRBV12-4 and TRBJ1-3, with D unresolved. Deletions cut 5 bases from V and 1 base from J, with 3 bases between. CDR3 length: 12 residues. The CDR3 spells CASSPSGNTIYF. The CDR3 region has the DNA TGTGCCAGCAGTCCATCTGGAAACACCATATATTTT.

The chain couples TRBV19 to TRBJ1-2; unclear D gene. The length of the CDR3 is 12 residues. The germline V gene encodes CDR1 LNHDA and CDR2 SQIVND (reference sequence). V was clipped by 8 bases and J by 1 base, with 8 bases between them. The CDR3 DNA sequence: TGTGCCAGTCGGGGTCTTAACTATGGCTACACCTTC. Residues: CASRGLNYGYTF.